These 28 T cell receptor beta chains originate from one sample sequenced in a study of cytomegalovirus exposure and HLA in healthy donors. PCR primers comprised 60 Vbeta and 13 Jbeta primers. Using immunoSEQ multiplex PCR, the repertoire was profiled, and TCRdb retains in-frame clones only, with some absent. The sample consists of roughly 200,000 clones, more than 80% of them appearing once. Sequencing was performed on PBMCs. All receptors come from a boy between 5 and 17 years old in good health and CMV-seronegative.

V gene TRBV11-3 combines with J gene TRBJ2-1, with 8 bases lining up with TRBD2. Trimming cost V 3 bases and J 6 bases; bases outside gene matches: 10. CDR3 size: 16 residues. Germline assignment: CDR1 SGHNT and CDR2 YENEEA. CDR3 loop: CASSFGSGGPLNEQFF. In DNA, the CDR3 is TGTGCCAGCAGCTTCGGATCGGGAGGGCCCCTCAATGAGCAGTTCTTC.

This sequence joins TRBV18 and TRBJ1-5; D is undetermined. The CDR3 has 15 residues. Germline CDR1 reads KGHSH; CDR2 reads LQKENI. V was clipped by 2 bases and J by 0 bases, with 8 bases between them. The CDR3 DNA reads TGTGCCAGCTCACCAAACGGGAATAGCAATCAGCCCCAGCATTTT. Translation gives CASSPNGNSNQPQHF.

This clone appeared a few times. The chain employs TRBV9 and TRBJ2-1; tentatively, D is TRBD1 (6 bases). CDR3 length: 13 amino acids. With 3 bases removed from V and 7 bases from J, the gap between germline ends came to 11 bases. Germline-derived CDR1 and CDR2 are SGDLS and YYNGEE. In DNA form, the CDR3 reads TGTGCCAGCAGCGCGATACAGGGAAATGAGCAGTTCTTC. It encodes CASSAIQGNEQFF. Based on the CDR3 plus reference TRBV9 and TRBJ2-1, the full variable domain is DSGVTQTPKHLITATGQRVTLRCSPRSGDLSVYWYQQSLDQGLQFLIQYYNGEERAKGNILERFSAQQFPDLHSELNLSSLELGDSALYFCASSAIQGNEQFFGPGTRLTVL.

This clone was observed a single time. The genes are TRBV7-8 and TRBJ2-1; D is unresolved. Trimming removed 1 base at V and 7 bases at J, with 14 bases between. CDR3 size: 15 residues. CDR1 is SGHVS, CDR2 FQNEAQ, per germline. For the CDR3, the DNA is TGTGCCAGCAGCTTAGGTCCAGGCCCCGGTAATGAGCAGTTCTTC. It translates to CASSLGPGPGNEQFF.

This chain connects TRBV30 to TRBJ2-7, with 10 bases matching TRBD1. Germline CDR1 reads GTSNPN; CDR2 reads SVGIG (reference sequence). This CDR3 contains 13 residues. Trimming at V came to 8 bases and at J to 2 bases, leaving 6 bases not matched to a gene. The CDR3 reads CAGDRGSPYEQYF. CDR3 DNA: TGTGCCGGGGACAGGGGATCGCCCTACGAGCAGTACTTC.

V and J are TRBV29-1 and TRBJ1-1; tentative D call: TRBD1 (6 bases). Trimming cost V 2 bases and J 4 bases, with 8 bases left between them. CDR3 size: 12 residues. Germline CDR1 is SQVTM and CDR2 is ANQGSEA. CDR3 DNA: TGCAGCGTTGAAAGAGGGGGCACTGAAGCTTTCTTT. It translates to CSVERGGTEAFF.

The chain recombines TRBV6-5 with TRBJ1-2, with 11 bases matching TRBD1. The germline V gene encodes CDR1 MNHEY and CDR2 SVGAGI. This CDR3 comprises 14 residues. Unmatched junction bases numbered 4, after V lost 4 bases and J lost 6 bases. The CDR3 protein is CASSSWDRGDGYTF. The DNA of the CDR3 is TGTGCCAGCAGTTCCTGGGACAGGGGGGATGGCTACACCTTC.

This sequence joins TRBV11-2 and TRBJ2-5; no reliable D call. The CDR3 has 12 residues. Germline CDR1 reads SGHAT; CDR2 reads FQNNGV. The V and J ends lost 3 bases and 6 bases respectively, with 8 bases between them. This CDR3 reads CASSFSGQTQYF. The CDR3 DNA sequence: TGTGCCAGCAGCTTCTCCGGTCAGACCCAGTACTTC.

The rearrangement uses TRBV5-1 and TRBJ2-7, with a weak D call TRBD2 (5 bases). The length of the CDR3 is 16 residues. The V gene lost 2 bases and the J gene lost 5 bases, with 20 bases spanning the gap. Looked up from germline, CDR1 is SGHRS and CDR2 is YFSETQ. CDR3 sequence reads: CASSFLPGSQGNEQYF. The CDR3 DNA follows: TGCGCCAGCAGCTTCCTCCCGGGATCACAAGGGAACGAGCAGTACTTC. Based on the CDR3 plus reference TRBV5-1 and TRBJ2-7, the full variable domain is KAGVTQTPRYLIKTRGQQVTLSCSPISGHRSVSWYQQTPGQGLQFLFEYFSETQRNKGNFPGRFSGRQFSNSRSEMNVSTLELGDSALYLCASSFLPGSQGNEQYFGPGTRLTVT.

The rearrangement uses TRBV7-3 and TRBJ2-1, with D tentatively TRBD2 (5 bases). CDR1 is SGHTA, CDR2 FQGTGA, per germline. The CDR3 contains 14 residues. The germline V and J ends were trimmed by 5 bases and 2 bases, with 10 bases remaining between them. Here the CDR3 DNA reads TGTGCCAGCAGCACTAGTGGGGCCTACAATGAGCAGTTCTTC. Protein product: CASSTSGAYNEQFF.

The chain employs TRBV19 and TRBJ2-7; TRBD2 matches at 9 bases. The CDR3 consists of 16 residues. J was trimmed by 3 bases and V by 3 bases; bases with no gene match: 9. Per the germline V gene, CDR1 is LNHDA and CDR2 is SQIVND (reference sequence). The CDR3 nucleotides read TGTGCCAGTAGTATTGCCCCCAGCGGGGGGCTCTACGAGCAGTACTTC. Protein: CASSIAPSGGLYEQYF.

This sequence joins TRBV7-3 and TRBJ1-1, with 9 positions matching TRBD1. V was pared by 5 bases and J by 0 bases, with 4 bases of the junction left unmatched. Per germline, CDR1 SGHTA and CDR2 FQGTGA. The CDR3 runs 15 residues. CDR3 region: CASSRTGGLNTEAFF. The CDR3 DNA reads TGTGCCAGCAGCCGTACAGGGGGCTTGAACACTGAAGCTTTCTTT.

The chain carries TRBV2 and TRBJ1-1; D is possibly TRBD1 (6 bases). V shed 5 bases and J shed 5 bases, with 12 bases lying between them. The CDR3 loop spans 13 amino acids. Per germline, CDR1 SNHLY and CDR2 FYNNEI. As DNA, the CDR3 is TGTGCCAGCAGTTTGGGAGGGGGGACTGAAGCTTTCTTT. Protein sequence: CASSLGGGTEAFF. Drawing the rest from reference TRBV2 and TRBJ1-1, the complete variable domain is EPEVTQTPSHQVTQMGQEVILRCVPISNHLYFYWYRQILGQKVEFLVSFYNNEISEKSEIFDDQFSVERPDGSNFTLKIRSTKLEDSAMYFCASSLGGGTEAFFGQGTRLTVV.

The chain employs TRBV15 and TRBJ2-1; 12 nucleotides line up with TRBD2. Germline lookup yields CDR1 LNHNV and CDR2 YYDKDF (reference sequence). J was trimmed by 4 bases and V by 3 bases; bases with no gene match: 1. The CDR3 length is 15 residues. DNA of the CDR3: TGTGCCACCAGCAGGACTAGCGGGGGATACAATGAGCAGTTCTTC. Residues: CATSRTSGGYNEQFF.

The V call is TRBV7-2, the J call TRBJ2-4; 7 bases are shared with TRBD1. V gave up 2 bases and J gave up 5 bases; unmatched junction bases: 12. Germline CDR1 reads SGHTA; CDR2 reads FQGNSA. CDR3 length: 17 residues. CDR3 amino acids: CASSLNAGPQGENIQYF. CDR3 nucleotides: TGTGCCAGCAGCTTAAATGCGGGCCCCCAGGGGGAAAACATTCAGTACTTC.

The chain employs TRBV2 and TRBJ2-5; 8 nucleotides agree with TRBD2. The V gene's germline CDR1 is SNHLY and CDR2 FYNNEI. The CDR3 spans 13 residues. V was clipped by 4 bases and J by 13 bases; unmatched bases: 11. CDR3 DNA: TGTGCCAGCAGTGGGGGTAGCGGGACCCCCCCGTACTTC. Its protein is CASSGGSGTPPYF.

V and J are TRBV9 and TRBJ2-1; D ambiguous. CDR1 is SGDLS, CDR2 YYNGEE, per germline. This CDR3 has 12 residues. V lost 0 bases, J lost 14 bases, and 12 bases lay in between. The CDR3 loop reads CASSVVKGEKFF. The CDR3 coding sequence is TGTGCCAGCAGCGTAGTGAAAGGAGAGAAGTTCTTC. The whole variable domain, filled in from reference TRBV9 and TRBJ2-1, reads DSGVTQTPKHLITATGQRVTLRCSPRSGDLSVYWYQQSLDQGLQFLIQYYNGEERAKGNILERFSAQQFPDLHSELNLSSLELGDSALYFCASSVVKGEKFFGPGTRLTVL.

V usage is TRBV4-1 and J usage is TRBJ2-3, with 9 bases that match TRBD1. CDR1 MGHRA and CDR2 YSYEKL come from the germline V gene. The CDR3 has 15 residues. V lost 5 bases, J lost 3 bases, and 6 bases stayed unmatched. The chain's CDR3 is CASSLGQGGTDTQYF. The CDR3 nucleotides are TGCGCCAGCAGCTTGGGACAGGGCGGAACAGATACGCAGTATTTT.

For the CDR3, the DNA is TGTGCCAGCAGCCAATTGGTACAGGGAAATCAGCCCCAGCATTTT. It is translated as CASSQLVQGNQPQHF. The chain uses TRBV4-2 and TRBJ1-5, with D possibly being TRBD1 (6 bases). In germline, CDR1 is LGHNA, CDR2 YNFKEQ. Trimming shortened V by 2 bases and J by 4 bases, and 12 bases separated the two germline ends. This CDR3 has 15 amino acids.

The gene calls are TRBV6-5 and TRBJ1-5; D is unclear. Germline CDR1 and CDR2: MNHEY and SVGAGI. The CDR3 sequence is 15 residues long. Trimming pared 0 bases from V and 4 bases from J, leaving 10 bases between. CDR3 sequence reads: CASSYSNGLNQPQHF. As DNA, the CDR3 is TGTGCCAGCAGTTACTCGAACGGGTTAAATCAGCCCCAGCATTTT.

V and J are TRBV6-1 and TRBJ2-7, with a weak D call TRBD2 (6 bases). The germline V gene has CDR1 MNHNS and CDR2 SASEGT. The CDR3 length is 11 residues. Trimming shortened V by 3 bases and J by 10 bases, and 10 bases separated the two germline ends. The DNA of the CDR3 is TGTGCCAGCAGTGAGATGGCGGGACAGTACTTC. This gives the protein CASSEMAGQYF.

CDR3 residues: CASSTTGTTGELFF. Written as DNA, the CDR3 is TGTGCCAGTAGTACGACAGGGACTACCGGGGAGCTGTTTTTT. The rearrangement links TRBV19 to TRBJ2-2, with D perhaps TRBD1 (7 bases). The CDR3 totals 14 residues. Germline CDR1 reads LNHDA; CDR2 reads SQIVND (reference sequence). V dropped 4 bases and J dropped 5 bases, with 11 bases sitting between them.

The CDR3 spells CAWSVPYSIAGELFF. The CDR3 nucleotides are TGTGCCTGGAGTGTACCCTACTCTATAGCCGGGGAGCTGTTTTTT. The chain couples TRBV30 to TRBJ2-2; no reliable D call. Germline CDR1 reads GTSNPN; CDR2 reads SVGIG (reference sequence). There are 15 residues in the CDR3. The V end was cut by 0 bases, the J end by 6 bases, with 14 bases between. The entire variable domain, with the rest obtained from reference TRBV30 and TRBJ2-2, is as follows: SQTIHQWPATLVQPVGSPLSLECTVEGTSNPNLYWYRQAAGRGLQLLFYSVGIGQISSEVPQNLSASRPQDRQFILSSKKLLLSDSGFYLCAWSVPYSIAGELFFGEGSRLTVL.

This clone was detected a few times. This chain uses TRBV6-5 with TRBJ1-3; 7 nucleotides match TRBD1. J gave up 8 bases and V 5 bases, and 9 bases lay outside the gene matches. This CDR3 region has 14 residues. CDR1 and CDR2 from the germline V gene are MNHEY and SVGAGI. The CDR3 sequence is CASSIRQGAYTIYF. Here the CDR3 DNA reads TGTGCCAGCAGTATTAGACAGGGCGCGTACACCATATATTTT.

This clone has just one count. The V call is TRBV30, the J call TRBJ2-7; the match to TRBD2 covers 7 bases. This CDR3 contains 14 residues. Trimming removed 5 bases from V and 2 bases from J; junction bases left unmatched: 9. CDR1 and CDR2 from the germline V gene are GTSNPN and SVGIG (reference sequence). CDR3 nucleotides: TGTGCCTGGTCCGGGGGGACGGAGACCTACGAGCAGTACTTC. This translates into CAWSGGTETYEQYF.

The chain recombines TRBV4-1 with TRBJ2-3, with 7 bases fitting TRBD1. V lost 4 bases and J lost 2; bases outside the gene matches: 6. Germline CDR1 reads MGHRA; CDR2 reads YSYEKL. The CDR3 has 15 amino acids. CDR3 loop: CASSPGQRDTDTQYF. In DNA form, the CDR3 reads TGCGCCAGCAGCCCGGGACAGAGAGACACAGATACGCAGTATTTT.

V usage is TRBV7-9 and J usage is TRBJ2-1; TRBD1 might be the D (5 bases). Germline CDR1 reads SEHNR; CDR2 reads FQNEAQ (reference sequence). This CDR3 region has 15 residues. Trimming removed 8 bases from V and 0 bases from J, with 14 bases in between. DNA of the CDR3: TGTGCCAGCGGTAAAGACAGAGTCTCCTACAATGAGCAGTTCTTC. Translated: CASGKDRVSYNEQFF.

The rearrangement joins TRBV5-4 to TRBJ1-1, with TRBD1 identical over 11 bases. Germline CDR1 and CDR2: SGHNT and YYREEE (reference sequence). CDR3 length equals 15 residues. V dropped 3 bases and J dropped 0; count of bases not matched to a gene: 1. CDR3 loop: CASSWTGGLNTEAFF. CDR3 DNA sequence: TGTGCCAGCAGCTGGACAGGGGGCTTGAACACTGAAGCTTTCTTT.